The 29 T cell receptor beta chains reported below all come from one sample, sequenced in a study of cytomegalovirus exposure and HLA in healthy donors. Sequencing used immunoSEQ multiplex PCR; TCRdb keeps in-frame clones, though not all of them. This sample has roughly 250,000 clones, with around 89% found just once. Sequencing used PBMCs. The origin of the receptors is a young woman in good health and CMV-seronegative.

Regarding this clone: This sample also contains other DNA sequences that code for the same CDR3. The chain is built from TRBV6-5 and TRBJ1-1, with D uncertain. Trimming removed 6 bases from V and 1 base from J, with 6 bases in between. The V gene's germline CDR1 is MNHEY and CDR2 SVGAGI. There are 12 residues in the CDR3. The CDR3 sequence: CASSYRNTEAFF. CDR3 coding DNA: TGTGCCAGCAGCTATAGGAACACTGAAGCTTTCTTT.

The V gene is TRBV19, the J gene TRBJ1-5, with TRBD1 matching over 7 bases. Germline CDR1 reads LNHDA; CDR2 reads SQIVND (reference sequence). V was clipped by 5 bases and J by 0 bases; unmatched bases: 7. The CDR3 contains 16 residues. CDR3 in DNA: TGTGCCAGTAGTTCACGACAGGGTGGTAGCAATCAGCCCCAGCATTTT. Its protein is CASSSRQGGSNQPQHF.

The rearrangement links TRBV28 to TRBJ2-3; 8 positions agree with TRBD2. The CDR3 has 16 residues. V gave up 4 bases and J gave up 4 bases; unmatched junction bases: 10. Germline CDR1 MDHEN, CDR2 SYDVKM. CDR3 sequence (DNA): TGTGCCAGCAGTTCCGGGGGGGCCAGAATCCCAGATACGCAGTATTTT. Amino acid sequence: CASSSGGARIPDTQYF.

For the CDR3, the DNA is TGTGCCAGCACCCCCGGGACTAGTTCCGGGGAGCTGTTTTTT. This gives the protein CASTPGTSSGELFF. This chain joins TRBV5-4 and TRBJ2-2; 8 bases fit TRBD2. Germline lookup yields CDR1 SGHNT and CDR2 YYREEE (reference sequence). V dropped 6 bases and J dropped 6; count of bases not matched to a gene: 7. The CDR3 is 14 residues long.

The J gene is TRBJ2-7, the V gene TRBV5-1; 7 bases map to TRBD1. This CDR3 contains 15 residues. With V trimmed by 0 bases and J by 3 bases, 6 bases remained unmatched. Germline V gene lookup returns CDR1 SGHRS and CDR2 YFSETQ. The CDR3 coding sequence is TGCGCCAGCAGCTTGGGTCCGGGACAGAGCTACGAGCAGTACGTC. It yields the protein CASSLGPGQSYEQYV.

The table lists this clone with a count of one. The gene calls are TRBV28 and TRBJ2-3, with 7 bases fitting TRBD2. Germline lookup yields CDR1 MDHEN and CDR2 SYDVKM. This CDR3 has 13 amino acids. The ends lost 8 bases at V and 2 bases at J; junction bases unmatched: 4. DNA of the CDR3: TGTGCCAGCGAAAGCGGGGCCACAGATACGCAGTATTTT. As protein: CASESGATDTQYF. The variable domain in full, with the rest retrieved from reference TRBV28 and TRBJ2-3, is DVKVTQSSRYLVKRTGEKVFLECVQDMDHENMFWYRQDPGLGLRLIYFSYDVKMKEKGDIPEGYSVSREKKERFSLILESASTNQTSMYLCASESGATDTQYFGPGTRLTVL.

V is TRBV29-1 and J is TRBJ1-1; 9 nucleotides agree with TRBD1. Germline CDR1 reads SQVTM; CDR2 reads ANQGSEA. The CDR3 length is 15 residues. Germline trimming cut 1 base from V and 0 bases from J; bases unmatched to any gene: 3. This chain's CDR3 is CSVEGTGVLNTEAFF. The CDR3 DNA reads as TGCAGCGTTGAAGGGACAGGGGTACTGAACACTGAAGCTTTCTTT.

CDR3 sequence reads: CASSLKLAGVEQFF. The DNA of the CDR3 is TGCGCCAGCAGCTTGAAACTAGCGGGGGTTGAGCAGTTCTTC. The chain employs TRBV5-1 and TRBJ2-1; 11 positions agree with TRBD2. Trimming cost V 1 base and J 9 bases; bases outside gene matches: 3. This CDR3 has 14 residues. Germline CDR1 SGHRS, CDR2 YFSETQ. The full variable domain, completed using reference TRBV5-1 and TRBJ2-1, is KAGVTQTPRYLIKTRGQQVTLSCSPISGHRSVSWYQQTPGQGLQFLFEYFSETQRNKGNFPGRFSGRQFSNSRSEMNVSTLELGDSALYLCASSLKLAGVEQFFGPGTRLTVL.

V and J are TRBV10-2 and TRBJ2-3; 8 positions match TRBD2. Germline V gives CDR1 WSHSY, CDR2 SAAADI. The CDR3 runs to 14 residues. The V and J ends lost 5 bases and 4 bases, in that order; junction bases with no gene match: 5. The DNA for the CDR3 is TGCGCCAGCAGTTCGGGGGGGCCGTCAGATACGCAGTATTTT. Translation: CASSSGGPSDTQYF.

The chain couples TRBV7-9 to TRBJ1-2; the match to TRBD1 covers 8 bases. V was clipped by 1 base and J by 13 bases; unmatched bases: 20. The germline CDR1 and CDR2 sequences are SEHNR and FQNEAQ (reference sequence). The CDR3 length is 17 residues. Here the CDR3 DNA reads TGTGCCAGCAGCTTAGAATACGTACCGATCACCGACAGGGGTCCCACCTTC. Translating gives CASSLEYVPITDRGPTF.

This clone was detected a few times. The chain combines TRBV5-1 with TRBJ2-7, with a tentative D call TRBD1 (6 bases). V lost 0 bases, J lost 7 bases, and 14 bases lay in between. This CDR3 spans 14 amino acids. Per the germline V gene, CDR1 is SGHRS and CDR2 is YFSETQ. In DNA form, the CDR3 reads TGCGCCAGCAGCTTGGAAACAGGGTACGGAGAGCAGTACTTC. Its protein is CASSLETGYGEQYF.

The rearrangement links TRBV6-1 to TRBJ1-3; perhaps TRBD1 as D (5 bases). Germline CDR1 MNHNS, CDR2 SASEGT. This CDR3 spans 15 amino acids. Trimming left V 2 bases short and J 6 bases short, with 14 bases between. The CDR3 DNA sequence: TGTGCCAGCAGTGAACAGCCAGGGAATAAAAACACCATATATTTT. Its translation is CASSEQPGNKNTIYF.

CDR3 loop: CATTRTGGISYEQYV. CDR3 DNA sequence: TGTGCCACCACGAGGACAGGGGGAATATCCTACGAGCAGTACGTC. J is TRBJ2-7 and V is TRBV6-1; 10 positions match TRBD1. The V segment lost 10 bases and the J segment 1 base; nucleotides outside the gene matches: 10. Germline V gene data show CDR1 as MNHNS and CDR2 as SASEGT. The CDR3 is 15 amino acids.

This chain connects TRBV6-6 to TRBJ2-7, with 9 bases that match TRBD1. The CDR3 consists of 15 residues. Per the germline V gene, CDR1 is MNHNY and CDR2 is SVGAGI (reference sequence). V lost 7 bases and J lost 6; bases outside the gene matches: 13. The CDR3 is CASILQGQGIFEQYF. The DNA of the CDR3 is TGTGCCAGCATTCTACAGGGACAGGGAATATTCGAGCAGTACTTC.

The genes are TRBV6-5 and TRBJ1-4, with 7 bases matching TRBD1. The CDR3 length is 14 residues. The J segment lost 4 bases and the V segment lost 4 bases, leaving 3 bases of the junction unmatched. Germline V CDR1 and CDR2: MNHEY, SVGAGI. The CDR3 loop is CASSSTGRNEKLFF. DNA of the CDR3: TGTGCCAGCAGTTCGACAGGGCGTAATGAAAAACTGTTTTTT.

The rearrangement joins TRBV5-1 to TRBJ1-1, with a tentative D call TRBD1 (5 bases). V lost 4 bases and J lost 1, with 11 bases in between. The CDR3 covers 14 residues. Germline CDR1 SGHRS, CDR2 YFSETQ. The CDR3 region is CASSGAWGNTEAFF. In DNA form, the CDR3 reads TGCGCCAGCAGCGGGGCGTGGGGGAACACTGAAGCTTTCTTT. The full variable domain, completed using reference TRBV5-1 and TRBJ1-1, is KAGVTQTPRYLIKTRGQQVTLSCSPISGHRSVSWYQQTPGQGLQFLFEYFSETQRNKGNFPGRFSGRQFSNSRSEMNVSTLELGDSALYLCASSGAWGNTEAFFGQGTRLTVV.

The CDR3 DNA sequence: TGCGCCAGCAGTGAGTCTACGCATGGGCAGTTCTTC. Translating it yields CASSESTHGQFF. This sequence joins TRBV4-1 and TRBJ2-1; unclear D gene. V shed 6 bases and J shed 12 bases, with 15 bases lying between them. The CDR3 loop spans 12 amino acids. Germline CDR1 reads MGHRA; CDR2 reads YSYEKL.

The rearrangement links TRBV5-4 to TRBJ2-1; 9 nucleotides align to TRBD1. The CDR3 sequence is 16 residues long. With V trimmed by 0 bases and J by 2 bases, 3 bases remained unmatched. In germline, CDR1 is SGHNT, CDR2 YYREEE (reference sequence). CDR3 bases: TGTGCCAGCAGCTTGGCCGGGACAGGGCCCTACAATGAGCAGTTCTTC. This encodes CASSLAGTGPYNEQFF.

The CDR3 sequence: CASSLGYRAYSPLHF. CDR3 in DNA: TGTGCCAGCAGCTTAGGGTACAGGGCTTATTCACCCCTCCACTTT. The gene calls are TRBV7-9 and TRBJ1-6; tentative D call: TRBD1 (6 bases). CDR1 SEHNR and CDR2 FQNEAQ come from the germline V gene (reference sequence). CDR3 length: 15 amino acids. The V end was cut by 1 base, the J end by 8 bases, with 12 bases between. Variable domain in full (rest from reference TRBV7-9 and TRBJ1-6): DTGVSQNPRHKITKRGQNVTFRCDPISEHNRLYWYRQTLGQGPEFLTYFQNEAQLEKSRLLSDRFSAERPKGSFSTLEIQRTEQGDSAMYLCASSLGYRAYSPLHFGNGTRLTVT.

The V gene is TRBV4-1, the J gene TRBJ1-1, with D possibly matching TRBD1 (5 bases). Germline V gene lookup returns CDR1 MGHRA and CDR2 YSYEKL. The V end was cut by 4 bases, the J end by 1 base, with 16 bases between. The CDR3 has 16 residues. This chain's CDR3 is CASSLWGVSQNTEAFF. CDR3 bases: TGCGCCAGCAGCCTCTGGGGGGTCAGTCAGAACACTGAAGCTTTCTTT.

The rearrangement joins TRBV19 to TRBJ2-5, with 9 bases identical to TRBD1. Trimming took 7 bases from V and 4 from J; bases not matched to a gene: 10. The CDR3 is 15 residues long. The germline CDR1 and CDR2 sequences are LNHDA and SQIVND (reference sequence). Written as DNA, the CDR3 is TGTGCCAGTACCTCGCGACAGGGGGGAGTAGAGACCCAGTACTTC. This codes for CASTSRQGGVETQYF. Full variable domain (outside the CDR3, taken from reference TRBV19 and TRBJ2-5): DGGITQSPKYLFRKEGQNVTLSCEQNLNHDAMYWYRQDPGQGLRLIYYSQIVNDFQKGDIAEGYSVSREKKESFPLTVTSAQKNPTAFYLCASTSRQGGVETQYFGPGTRLLVL.

The chain combines TRBV5-4 with TRBJ2-1; no clear D gene. There are 12 residues in the CDR3. V was cut by 2 bases and J by 7 bases, with 7 bases left in between. CDR1 and CDR2 from the germline V gene are SGHNT and YYREEE (reference sequence). The CDR3 reads CASSFSLNEQFF. The CDR3 nucleotides are TGTGCCAGCAGCTTTAGTTTAAATGAGCAGTTCTTC.

The chain employs TRBV6-5 and TRBJ1-4; D is undetermined. V lost 5 bases to trimming and J lost 5 bases, with 15 bases between them. CDR3 length: 15 amino acids. The germline gives CDR1 MNHEY, CDR2 SVGAGI. CDR3 nucleotides: TGTGCCAGCAGTGCGCCGGGAGAAGGGAATGAAAAACTGTTTTTT. It translates to CASSAPGEGNEKLFF.

The chain employs TRBV30 and TRBJ1-3, with D unclear. The CDR3 extends over 13 amino acids. The V end was cut by 4 bases, the J end by 0 bases, with 7 bases between. Germline V gene lookup returns CDR1 GTSNPN and CDR2 SVGIG (reference sequence). The chain's CDR3 is CAWNYNSGNTIYF. CDR3 nucleotides: TGTGCCTGGAATTACAACTCTGGAAACACCATATATTTT.

The genes are TRBV19 and TRBJ2-5, with D perhaps TRBD1 (6 bases). Trimming left V 6 bases short and J 3 bases short, with 14 bases between. The V gene's germline CDR1 is LNHDA and CDR2 SQIVND (reference sequence). The CDR3 runs 14 residues. The CDR3: CASRPGAGEETQYF. As DNA, the CDR3 is TGTGCCAGTAGACCCGGGGCAGGGGAAGAGACCCAGTACTTC.

The J gene is TRBJ1-1, the V gene TRBV6-6, with a possible D match to TRBD1 (5 bases). The CDR3 is 16 residues long. V was shortened by 2 bases and J by 4 bases, with 17 bases between the two germline ends. Looked up from germline, CDR1 is MNHNY and CDR2 is SVGAGI (reference sequence). The CDR3, as DNA: TGTGCCAGCAGTTACCCAGGGCAGGGCCTGGTCACTGAAGCTTTCTTT. Translated: CASSYPGQGLVTEAFF.

This chain connects TRBV29-1 to TRBJ1-1; a weak D match, TRBD1 (6 bases). Trimming left V 8 bases short and J 0 bases short, with 13 bases between. CDR3 size: 13 residues. In germline, CDR1 is SQVTM, CDR2 ANQGSEA. As DNA, the CDR3 is TGCAGCACTGGACAGACCTTGAACACTGAAGCTTTCTTT. Translated: CSTGQTLNTEAFF. Variable domain in full (rest from reference TRBV29-1 and TRBJ1-1): SAVISQKPSRDICQRGTSLTIQCQVDSQVTMMFWYRQQPGQSLTLIATANQGSEATYESGFVIDKFPISRPNLTFSTLTVSNMSPEDSSIYLCSTGQTLNTEAFFGQGTRLTVV.

The V and J genes are TRBV19 and TRBJ2-1, with D hard to call. The CDR3 is made up of 15 amino acids. Germline V gene sequence: CDR1 LNHDA, CDR2 SQIVND (reference sequence). V lost 5 bases, J lost 5 bases, and 16 bases lay in between. Here the CDR3 reads CASSLTVRVDNEQFF. CDR3 nucleotides: TGTGCCAGTAGTCTTACAGTTCGCGTCGACAATGAGCAGTTCTTC.

The chain joins TRBV28 to TRBJ1-2; 9 positions agree with TRBD1. The germline CDR1 and CDR2 sequences are MDHEN and SYDVKM. This CDR3 is 15 amino acids long. Germline trimming cut 1 base from V and 6 bases from J; bases unmatched to any gene: 6. The CDR3 sequence: CASSLLYGTGNGYTF. CDR3 bases: TGTGCCAGCAGTTTATTGTACGGGACAGGGAATGGCTACACCTTC.